The clone carrying this T cell receptor beta chain was observed many times. These data originate in a study of T cells after yellow fever vaccination. The V gene lost 9 bases and the J gene lost 7 bases, with 16 bases spanning the gap. This CDR3 region has 14 residues. Germline CDR1 is MNHNS and CDR2 is SASEGT. Each CDR3 protein is one row after TCRdb ran MiXCR on the 5' RACE reads. The table shows about 400,000 distinct CDR3 sequences, with about 6.2% occurring only once. The clonotype comes from a man aged 25-45 years who received the YFV17D yellow fever vaccine. The J gene is TRBJ1-6, the V gene TRBV6-1; D remains ambiguous. The material sequenced was PBMCs, taken 5 days after the yellow fever booster vaccination. CDR3 coding DNA: TGTGCCAGTACTAGGATGCGATCGAATTCACCCCTCCACTTT. It translates to CASTRMRSNSPLHF.